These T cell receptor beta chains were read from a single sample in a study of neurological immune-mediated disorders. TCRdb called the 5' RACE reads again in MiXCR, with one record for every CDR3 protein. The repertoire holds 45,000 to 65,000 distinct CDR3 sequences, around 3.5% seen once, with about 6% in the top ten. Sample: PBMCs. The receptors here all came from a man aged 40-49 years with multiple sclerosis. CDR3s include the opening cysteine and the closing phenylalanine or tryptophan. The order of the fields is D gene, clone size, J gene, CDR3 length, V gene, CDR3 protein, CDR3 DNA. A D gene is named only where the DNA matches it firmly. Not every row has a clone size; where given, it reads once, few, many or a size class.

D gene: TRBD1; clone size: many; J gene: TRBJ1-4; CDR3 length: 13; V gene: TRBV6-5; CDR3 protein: CASSKGDSEKLFF; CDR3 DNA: TGTGCCAGCAGTAAAGGGGACAGCGAAAAACTGTTTTTT
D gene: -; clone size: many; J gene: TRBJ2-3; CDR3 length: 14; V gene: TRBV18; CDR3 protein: CASSPNPSTDTQYF; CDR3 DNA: TGTGCCAGCTCACCTAACCCAAGCACAGATACGCAGTATTTT
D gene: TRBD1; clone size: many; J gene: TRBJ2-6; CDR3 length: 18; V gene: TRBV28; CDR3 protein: CASSLPGTGGAGANVLTF; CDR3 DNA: TGTGCCAGCAGTCTCCCGGGGACAGGGGGCGCTGGGGCCAACGTCCTGACTTTC
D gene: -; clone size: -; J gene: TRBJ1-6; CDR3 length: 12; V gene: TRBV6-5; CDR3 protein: CASSELDSPLHF; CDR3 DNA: TGTGCCAGCAGTGAACTTGATTCACCCCTCCACTTT
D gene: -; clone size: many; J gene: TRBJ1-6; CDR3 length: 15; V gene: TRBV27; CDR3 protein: CASANRVGVNSPLHF; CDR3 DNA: TGTGCCAGCGCGAACAGGGTAGGGGTAAATTCACCCCTCCACTTT
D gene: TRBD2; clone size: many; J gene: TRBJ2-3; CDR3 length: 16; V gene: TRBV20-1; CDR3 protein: CSAEPSGGFSTDTQYF; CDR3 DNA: TGCAGTGCTGAACCTAGCGGGGGTTTTAGCACAGATACGCAGTATTTT
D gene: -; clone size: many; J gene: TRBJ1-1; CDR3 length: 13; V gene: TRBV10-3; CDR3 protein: CATSKGGLTEAFF; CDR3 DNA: TGTGCCACCTCGAAGGGTGGACTAACTGAAGCTTTCTTT
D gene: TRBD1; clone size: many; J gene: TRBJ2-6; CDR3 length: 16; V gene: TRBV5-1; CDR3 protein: CASSRQGPSGANVLTF; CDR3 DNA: TGCGCCAGCAGCCGACAGGGGCCCTCTGGGGCCAACGTCCTGACTTTC
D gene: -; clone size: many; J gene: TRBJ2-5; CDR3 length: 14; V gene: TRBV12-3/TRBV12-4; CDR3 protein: CASSLSGVQETQYF; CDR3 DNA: TGTGCCAGCAGCCTCAGTGGGGTCCAAGAGACCCAGTACTTC
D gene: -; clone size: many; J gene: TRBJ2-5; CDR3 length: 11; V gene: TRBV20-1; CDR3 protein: CSVRTGETQYF; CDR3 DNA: TGCAGTGTAAGGACGGGAGAGACCCAGTACTTC
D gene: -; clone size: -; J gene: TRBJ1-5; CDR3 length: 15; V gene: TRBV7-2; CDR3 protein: CASSSRGNSNQPQNF; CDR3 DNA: TGTGCCAGCAGCTCCAGGGGAAACAGCAATCAGCCCCAGAATTTT
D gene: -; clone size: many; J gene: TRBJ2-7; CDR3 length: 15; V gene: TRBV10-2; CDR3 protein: CASRPDRRGSYEQYF; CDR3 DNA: TGCGCCAGCAGGCCGGACAGGCGGGGATCCTACGAGCAGTACTTC
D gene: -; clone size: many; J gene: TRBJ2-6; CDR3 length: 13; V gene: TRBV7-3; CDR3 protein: CASSLTGANVLTF; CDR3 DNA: TGTGCCAGCAGCTTAACTGGGGCCAACGTCCTGACTTTC
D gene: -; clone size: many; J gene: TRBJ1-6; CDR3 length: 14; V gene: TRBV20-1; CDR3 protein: CSASKGGYNSPLHF; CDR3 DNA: TGCAGTGCCAGCAAAGGGGGATATAATTCACCCCTCCACTTT
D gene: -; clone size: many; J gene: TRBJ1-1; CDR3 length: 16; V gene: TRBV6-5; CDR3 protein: CASSYSGTKFSVEAFF; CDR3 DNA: TGTGCCAGCAGTTACTCCGGGACAAAGTTTTCCGTCGAAGCTTTCTTT
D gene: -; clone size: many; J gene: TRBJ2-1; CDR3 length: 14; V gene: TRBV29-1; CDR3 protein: CSVERQGSYNEQFF; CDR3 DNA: TGCAGCGTTGAGAGGCAGGGCTCCTACAATGAGCAGTTCTTC
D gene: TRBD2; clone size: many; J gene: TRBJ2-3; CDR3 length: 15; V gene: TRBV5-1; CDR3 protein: CASSKGLAGGDTQYF; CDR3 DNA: TGCGCCAGCAGCAAGGGACTAGCGGGTGGAGATACGCAGTATTTT
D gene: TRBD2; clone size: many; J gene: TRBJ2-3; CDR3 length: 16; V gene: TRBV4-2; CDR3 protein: CASSQDIAGSTDTQYF; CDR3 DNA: TGTGCCAGCAGCCAAGATATAGCGGGGAGCACAGATACGCAGTATTTT
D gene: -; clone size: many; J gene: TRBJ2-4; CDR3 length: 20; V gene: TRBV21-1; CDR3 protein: CASLSGTGKTRMGNQNIQYF; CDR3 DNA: TGTGCCAGCCTCTCCGGGACAGGGAAAACCAGAATGGGTAACCAAAACATTCAGTACTTC
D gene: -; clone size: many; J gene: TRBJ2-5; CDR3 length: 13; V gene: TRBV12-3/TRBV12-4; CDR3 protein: CASKRDSQETQYF; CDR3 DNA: TGTGCCAGCAAACGGGACTCGCAAGAGACCCAGTACTTC
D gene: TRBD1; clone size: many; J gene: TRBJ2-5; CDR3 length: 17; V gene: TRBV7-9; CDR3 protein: CASSSWKGGEGRETQYF; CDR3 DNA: TGTGCCAGCAGCTCATGGAAAGGGGGCGAGGGGAGAGAGACCCAGTACTTC
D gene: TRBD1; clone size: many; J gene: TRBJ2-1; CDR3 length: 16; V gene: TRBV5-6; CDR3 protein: CASSRTGTASYNEQFF; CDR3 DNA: TGTGCCAGCAGCCGGACCGGGACAGCCTCTTACAATGAGCAGTTCTTC